This note documents a single T cell receptor beta chain sequence. These data originate in a study of blood T cell repertoires in COVID-19. For the study at large: Specimens from acute and convalescent COVID-19 originated in the United States, Italy and Spain. From T cells, B-cell-depleted T cells, or PBMCs came the material, which was cDNA or gDNA.

Original handling: Quantification of nucleated cells was approximated via reference gene primer amplification. Sequenced by immunoSEQ multiplex PCR; TCRdb stores in-frame clones only, minus some. V and J calls and clone size are those listed in that table; D and trimming were worked out from the DNA. The sample lists 220,000 or so clones; 80% to 85% were seen once. The Seattle patients, enrolled during active infection, were followed longitudinally. Germline-derived CDR1 and CDR2 are LGHDT and YNNKEL (reference sequence). Trimming shortened V by 0 bases and J by 6 bases, and 17 bases separated the two germline ends. This CDR3 has 16 amino acids.

The sample consisted of peripheral blood. The chain uses TRBV3-1 (or the pseudogene TRBV3-2) and TRBJ1-1, with D possibly TRBD1 on 5 matching bases. This receptor was taken from an elderly woman with COVID-19, enrolled during active disease. This CDR3 is CASSQDGRGFRSEAFF. The CDR3 nucleotides are TGTGCCAGCAGCCAAGATGGGCGGGGGTTTCGCTCTGAAGCTTTCTTT.